Listed below are T cell receptor beta chains from one sample, sequenced in a study of OX40 agonist ivuxolimab in advanced cancers. Assay: immunoSEQ multiplex PCR; the TCRdb copy retains only in-frame clones and omits some. The profile covers about 68,000 clones, with about nine tenths appearing a single time and roughly 2% taken by the ten largest. Specimen: CD4+ or CD8+ T cells sorted from blood, collected in a trial of the OX40 agonist ivuxolimab. The receptors derive from an adult with an advanced solid tumor such as melanoma, head and neck, liver or kidney cancer. The CDR3 runs from the conserved cysteine through the conserved F or W. The order of the fields is clone size, V gene, J gene, D gene, CDR3 DNA, CDR3 protein. D genes are given only for firm matches. For some rows the clone size is stated as once, few or many, or as a class when expanded; others skip it.

clone_size: NA; v_call: TRBV5-4; j_call: TRBJ1-1; d_call: NA; cdr3_nt: TGTGCCAGCAGCTTGACGACAGGAGACGCCGAAGCTTTCTTT; cdr3_aa: CASSLTTGDAEAFF
clone_size: NA; v_call: TRBV5-1; j_call: TRBJ2-1; d_call: TRBD2; cdr3_nt: TGCGCCAGCAGCTTCGCGGGGGGCCTAACCTACAATGAGCAGTTCTTC; cdr3_aa: CASSFAGGLTYNEQFF
clone_size: few; v_call: TRBV5-6; j_call: TRBJ1-2; d_call: NA; cdr3_nt: TGTGCCAGCAGCTTGGGGGGTCAGGGAATCCTCTATGGCTACACCTTC; cdr3_aa: CASSLGGQGILYGYTF
clone_size: NA; v_call: TRBV6-1; j_call: TRBJ1-5; d_call: NA; cdr3_nt: TGTGCCAGCAGTCTTTCCTCCCTAAATCAGCCCCAGCATTTT; cdr3_aa: CASSLSSLNQPQHF
clone_size: NA; v_call: TRBV29-1; j_call: TRBJ2-3; d_call: NA; cdr3_nt: TGCAGCGCCAGAAGGTTTCAGGAGGGGGATACGCAGTATTTT; cdr3_aa: CSARRFQEGDTQYF
clone_size: NA; v_call: TRBV15; j_call: TRBJ2-3; d_call: NA; cdr3_nt: TGTGCCACCAGCCGGGATCTATACACAGATACGCAGTATTTT; cdr3_aa: CATSRDLYTDTQYF
clone_size: NA; v_call: TRBV11-2; j_call: TRBJ2-2; d_call: NA; cdr3_nt: TGTGCCAGCAGCTCGGTACAGGGTGGCACCGGGGAGCTGTTTTTT; cdr3_aa: CASSSVQGGTGELFF
clone_size: NA; v_call: TRBV9; j_call: TRBJ2-1; d_call: TRBD2; cdr3_nt: TGTGCCAGCAGCTTAGGGACTAGCGGGAGGCCGCCCTACAATGAGCAGTTCTTC; cdr3_aa: CASSLGTSGRPPYNEQFF
clone_size: NA; v_call: TRBV19; j_call: TRBJ2-7; d_call: TRBD2; cdr3_nt: TGTGCCAGTAGAGGAATTGAGCAGGGAGGGTCCGAGCAGTACTTC; cdr3_aa: CASRGIEQGGSEQYF
clone_size: NA; v_call: TRBV28; j_call: TRBJ2-5; d_call: NA; cdr3_nt: TGTGCCAGCAGTTCACAGCCAGCTGCGAAGACCCAGTACTTC; cdr3_aa: CASSSQPAAKTQYF
clone_size: NA; v_call: TRBV19; j_call: TRBJ2-3; d_call: NA; cdr3_nt: TGTGCCAGTAGCCAATTAAGACCCGCAGATACGCAGTATTTT; cdr3_aa: CASSQLRPADTQYF
clone_size: NA; v_call: TRBV5-1; j_call: TRBJ2-7; d_call: TRBD2; cdr3_nt: TGCGCCAGCAGCTACGGGGGGACCCTCGAGCAGTACTTC; cdr3_aa: CASSYGGTLEQYF
clone_size: NA; v_call: TRBV6-5; j_call: TRBJ1-1; d_call: NA; cdr3_nt: TGTGCCAGCAGCAAGAGGGGCACTGAAGCTTTCTTT; cdr3_aa: CASSKRGTEAFF
clone_size: NA; v_call: TRBV5-1; j_call: TRBJ2-5; d_call: TRBD1; cdr3_nt: TGCGCCAGCGGCCCCGGGACAGGGGTCCGGGAGACCCAGTACTTC; cdr3_aa: CASGPGTGVRETQYF
clone_size: once; v_call: TRBV2; j_call: TRBJ1-5; d_call: TRBD1; cdr3_nt: TGTGCCAGCAGCGCTTTGACAGGGCCCAATCAGCCCCAGCATTTT; cdr3_aa: CASSALTGPNQPQHF
clone_size: NA; v_call: TRBV5-4; j_call: TRBJ2-1; d_call: NA; cdr3_nt: TGTGCCAGCAGCTCAAAAGTACAGGGCGGAGAGCAGTTCTTC; cdr3_aa: CASSSKVQGGEQFF
clone_size: NA; v_call: TRBV30; j_call: TRBJ2-7; d_call: NA; cdr3_nt: TGTGCCTGGAGATACAAAGCGGTCGACGAGCAGTACTTC; cdr3_aa: CAWRYKAVDEQYF
clone_size: NA; v_call: TRBV7-9; j_call: TRBJ2-7; d_call: NA; cdr3_nt: TGTGCCAGCAAAAAGGGAGGGGGCGTCGAGCAGTACTTC; cdr3_aa: CASKKGGGVEQYF
clone_size: once; v_call: TRBV28; j_call: TRBJ2-7; d_call: NA; cdr3_nt: TGTGCCAGCAGTCCCCCCGTCGGTCCCTACGAGCAGTACTTC; cdr3_aa: CASSPPVGPYEQYF
clone_size: NA; v_call: TRBV2; j_call: TRBJ2-7; d_call: NA; cdr3_nt: TGTGCCAGCAGTGAGAGGGGCTGGACCTACGAGCAGTACTTC; cdr3_aa: CASSERGWTYEQYF
clone_size: NA; v_call: TRBV19; j_call: TRBJ2-3; d_call: NA; cdr3_nt: TGTGCCAGTAGTACAGGGTCAGATACGCAGTATTTT; cdr3_aa: CASSTGSDTQYF
clone_size: NA; v_call: TRBV4-2; j_call: TRBJ1-2; d_call: NA; cdr3_nt: TGTGCCAGCACCAGGGGTGGGACGGGAGGCTACACCTTC; cdr3_aa: CASTRGGTGGYTF
clone_size: NA; v_call: TRBV11-2; j_call: TRBJ2-5; d_call: TRBD1; cdr3_nt: TGTGCCAGCAGCCCCCTCAGGGGGCAAGGAGAGACCCAGTACTTC; cdr3_aa: CASSPLRGQGETQYF
clone_size: NA; v_call: TRBV7-2; j_call: TRBJ1-4; d_call: NA; cdr3_nt: TGTGCCAGCAGTCCTCTGATGGGGGGGATAGGTGAAAAACTGTTTTTT; cdr3_aa: CASSPLMGGIGEKLFF
clone_size: NA; v_call: TRBV7-3; j_call: TRBJ2-2; d_call: NA; cdr3_nt: TGTGCCAGCAGCTTAAGGGGGACCAACACCGGGGAGCTGTTTTTT; cdr3_aa: CASSLRGTNTGELFF
clone_size: NA; v_call: TRBV7-8; j_call: TRBJ2-1; d_call: TRBD1; cdr3_nt: TGTGCCAGCAGCCCCCTCGACAGGGTAAACAATGAGCAGTTCTTC; cdr3_aa: CASSPLDRVNNEQFF
clone_size: NA; v_call: TRBV29-1; j_call: TRBJ2-5; d_call: TRBD2; cdr3_nt: TGCAGCGTTGGTACAGGACTAGCGGGGGGATGGGAGACCCAGTACTTC; cdr3_aa: CSVGTGLAGGWETQYF
clone_size: NA; v_call: TRBV19; j_call: TRBJ1-5; d_call: TRBD1; cdr3_nt: TGTGCCAGTAGTAACTCGGGACAGAGTCAGCCCCAGCATTTT; cdr3_aa: CASSNSGQSQPQHF
clone_size: NA; v_call: TRBV11-2; j_call: TRBJ2-7; d_call: NA; cdr3_nt: TGTGCCAGCAGCTCCCAGACAGGCCGGGGGGAGCAGTACTTC; cdr3_aa: CASSSQTGRGEQYF
clone_size: NA; v_call: TRBV7-9; j_call: TRBJ1-3; d_call: NA; cdr3_nt: TGTGCCAGCAGCCCAAAGCTGAGGGTGGGAAACACCATATATTTT; cdr3_aa: CASSPKLRVGNTIYF
clone_size: NA; v_call: TRBV5-1; j_call: TRBJ1-1; d_call: TRBD1; cdr3_nt: TGCGCCAGCAGCTCAGACGGACAGGGACGAGAATGGGTCTTT; cdr3_aa: CASSSDGQGREWVF
clone_size: NA; v_call: TRBV7-2; j_call: TRBJ2-5; d_call: TRBD2; cdr3_nt: TGTGCCAGCAGCTTGGGTGGACTAGCGGAAAGAGAGGCCCAGTACTTC; cdr3_aa: CASSLGGLAEREAQYF
clone_size: NA; v_call: TRBV6-5; j_call: TRBJ1-2; d_call: NA; cdr3_nt: TGTGCCAGCAGTTCTTTAAAAGCCTATGGCTACACCTTC; cdr3_aa: CASSSLKAYGYTF
clone_size: NA; v_call: TRBV7-9; j_call: TRBJ1-1; d_call: NA; cdr3_nt: TGTGCCAGCAGCCCCAAAGCTGAAGCTTTCTTT; cdr3_aa: CASSPKAEAFF
clone_size: NA; v_call: TRBV2; j_call: TRBJ1-1; d_call: NA; cdr3_nt: TGTGCCAGCAATATGGGGGGAGAGGCCACTGAAGCTTTCTTT; cdr3_aa: CASNMGGEATEAFF
clone_size: NA; v_call: TRBV4-2; j_call: TRBJ1-5; d_call: NA; cdr3_nt: TGTGCCAGCAGCCAAGAAGTGAGGGAGGGGGATCAGCCCCAGCATTTT; cdr3_aa: CASSQEVREGDQPQHF
clone_size: NA; v_call: TRBV18; j_call: TRBJ1-2; d_call: TRBD1; cdr3_nt: TGTGCCAGCTCACAAGGACAGGGGCCAACTAACTATGGCTACACCTTC; cdr3_aa: CASSQGQGPTNYGYTF
clone_size: NA; v_call: TRBV20-1; j_call: TRBJ2-5; d_call: NA; cdr3_nt: TGCAGTGCTAGACGGGAGACCCAGTACTTC; cdr3_aa: CSARRETQYF
clone_size: NA; v_call: TRBV5-1; j_call: TRBJ2-2; d_call: TRBD2; cdr3_nt: TGCGCCAGCAGCTTGTGGCGGGAGGGTCCCGGGGAGCTGTTTTTT; cdr3_aa: CASSLWREGPGELFF
clone_size: few; v_call: TRBV6-6; j_call: TRBJ2-5; d_call: NA; cdr3_nt: TGTGCCAGCACCCGGTCGATTGGGGAGACCCAGTACTTC; cdr3_aa: CASTRSIGETQYF
clone_size: NA; v_call: TRBV6-1; j_call: TRBJ2-2; d_call: NA; cdr3_nt: TGTGCCAGCAGTGTGTGGACAGAGAACACCGGGGAGCTGTTTTTT; cdr3_aa: CASSVWTENTGELFF
clone_size: few; v_call: TRBV29-1; j_call: TRBJ2-5; d_call: NA; cdr3_nt: TGCAGCGTTGCCAAACAACCCCAAGAGACCCAGTACTTC; cdr3_aa: CSVAKQPQETQYF
clone_size: once; v_call: TRBV25-1; j_call: TRBJ1-1; d_call: NA; cdr3_nt: TGTGCCAGCAGTGAGAGGATGAACACTGAAGCTTTCTTT; cdr3_aa: CASSERMNTEAFF
clone_size: NA; v_call: TRBV4-1; j_call: TRBJ2-1; d_call: NA; cdr3_nt: TGCGCCAGCAGCCACCCTTCCATGTCGAGAGGGTCCTACAATGAGCAGTTCTTC; cdr3_aa: CASSHPSMSRGSYNEQFF
clone_size: few; v_call: TRBV2; j_call: TRBJ1-1; d_call: NA; cdr3_nt: TGTGCCAGCAGTGAAACAAACAGAGTGAACACTGAAGCTTTCTTT; cdr3_aa: CASSETNRVNTEAFF